These 12 T cell receptor beta chains came from one sample sequenced in a study of shared clonotypes between healthy human individuals. Using immunoSEQ multiplex PCR, the repertoire was profiled, and TCRdb retains in-frame clones only, with some absent. The sample shows some 2,100,000 clones, 90% to 97% of them seen only once. Sequencing was performed on naive CD4+ T cells sorted from blood. Documented subset: CD45RA+ positively selected. These receptors all stem from a man aged 18 to 30 in good health.

The CDR3 DNA sequence: TGTGCCAGCAGCTTAGAAAACAGCTATGGCTACACCTTC. Residues: CASSLENSYGYTF. The V call is TRBV7-9, the J call TRBJ1-2; D is unresolved. The CDR3 loop spans 13 amino acids. V was clipped by 1 base and J by 4 bases, with 7 bases between them. CDR1 and CDR2 from the germline V gene are SEHNR and FQNEAQ (reference sequence).

This chain links TRBV6-1 with TRBJ2-7, with D possibly TRBD1 on 5 matching bases. Trimming stripped 4 bases from V and 6 bases from J, with 10 bases between. CDR3 length equals 12 residues. Germline V gene sequence: CDR1 MNHNS, CDR2 SASEGT. The CDR3 loop is CASSGGASEQYF. CDR3 sequence (DNA): TGTGCCAGCAGTGGTGGGGCCTCCGAGCAGTACTTC.

The table lists this clone with a count of one. V usage is TRBV6-5 and J usage is TRBJ1-2; D not resolved. Trimming stripped 2 bases from V and 8 bases from J, with 9 bases between. Germline CDR1 MNHEY, CDR2 SVGAGI. The CDR3 runs 12 residues. CDR3 sequence reads: CASSYDRRGYTF. The CDR3 coding sequence is TGTGCCAGCAGTTACGACCGTAGGGGCTACACCTTC.

The V and J genes are TRBV9 and TRBJ1-3, with 9 positions matching TRBD1. V shed 0 bases, J shed 1 base, and the junction held 2 bases outside the gene matches. The CDR3 length is 16 residues. The germline V gene has CDR1 SGDLS and CDR2 YYNGEE. The CDR3 is CASSVGDRVSGNTIYF. CDR3 nucleotide sequence: TGTGCCAGCAGCGTAGGGGACAGGGTTTCTGGAAACACCATATATTTT.

Points on this clone: The same CDR3 also results from other DNA sequences found in this sample. The chain employs TRBV5-1 and TRBJ1-2; D is perhaps TRBD1 (5 bases). The CDR3 covers 12 residues. V lost 2 bases and J lost 8, with 10 bases in between. Germline V gene sequence: CDR1 SGHRS, CDR2 YFSETQ. Here the CDR3 DNA reads TGCGCCAGCAGCTTAACAGGAAGCGGCTACACCTTC. Protein product: CASSLTGSGYTF. Combining the CDR3 with reference TRBV5-1 and TRBJ1-2 gives the whole variable domain KAGVTQTPRYLIKTRGQQVTLSCSPISGHRSVSWYQQTPGQGLQFLFEYFSETQRNKGNFPGRFSGRQFSNSRSEMNVSTLELGDSALYLCASSLTGSGYTFGSGTRLTVV.

With respect to this clone: Other nucleotide sequences in the sample specify the same CDR3. CDR3 residues: CASSPAATYEQYF. CDR3 nucleotides: TGTGCCAGCTCACCAGCGGCAACCTACGAGCAGTACTTC. The V and J genes are TRBV18 and TRBJ2-7; D remains unclear. Trimming removed 2 bases from V and 2 bases from J, with 7 bases in between. Germline V gene lookup returns CDR1 KGHSH and CDR2 LQKENI. There are 13 residues in the CDR3.

The V and J genes are TRBV2 and TRBJ1-5, with D hard to call. CDR1 and CDR2 from the germline V gene are SNHLY and FYNNEI. This CDR3 region has 14 residues. Between the trimmed V and J ends, which lost 7 bases and 6 bases, there was a span of 16 bases. CDR3 protein: CASTEESRGQPQHF. CDR3 sequence (DNA): TGTGCCAGCACAGAGGAGAGTCGGGGTCAGCCCCAGCATTTT. Variable domain in full (rest from reference TRBV2 and TRBJ1-5): EPEVTQTPSHQVTQMGQEVILRCVPISNHLYFYWYRQILGQKVEFLVSFYNNEISEKSEIFDDQFSVERPDGSNFTLKIRSTKLEDSAMYFCASTEESRGQPQHFGDGTRLSIL.

V is TRBV6-6 and J is TRBJ1-2; D is possibly TRBD1 (6 bases). The CDR3 runs 15 residues. Germline CDR1 is MNHNY and CDR2 is SVGAGI (reference sequence). V was shortened by 5 bases and J by 7 bases, with 20 bases between the two germline ends. The CDR3 here is CASSPIRDISSGYTF. CDR3 nucleotide sequence: TGTGCCAGCAGTCCCATCCGGGACATATCGAGTGGCTACACCTTC.

V gene TRBV27 combines with J gene TRBJ2-2; D is uncertain. V gave up 4 bases and J gave up 6 bases, with 15 bases separating them. The CDR3 runs 15 residues. Germline V gene lookup returns CDR1 MNHEY and CDR2 SMNVEV (reference sequence). In DNA, the CDR3 is TGTGCCAGCAGTTATTCCCATGGGGTATCCGGGGAGCTGTTTTTT. It codes for CASSYSHGVSGELFF.

J is TRBJ2-2 and V is TRBV19; D remains unclear. Germline V gene lookup returns CDR1 LNHDA and CDR2 SQIVND (reference sequence). The CDR3 length is 13 residues. The V end was cut by 2 bases, the J end by 4 bases, with 5 bases between. CDR3 sequence reads: CASSISVTGELFF. As DNA, the CDR3 is TGTGCCAGTAGTATAAGCGTCACCGGGGAGCTGTTTTTT.

The CDR3 loop reads CASSPWGTSTNEQFF. The CDR3 region has the DNA TGTGCCAGCAGCCCCTGGGGGACTAGTACCAATGAGCAGTTCTTC. V usage is TRBV9 and J usage is TRBJ2-1, with 8 positions matching TRBD2. V dropped 4 bases and J dropped 6; count of bases not matched to a gene: 9. This CDR3 has 15 amino acids. Germline CDR1 SGDLS, CDR2 YYNGEE.

The rearrangement links TRBV5-1 to TRBJ2-3; 10 bases line up with TRBD2. This CDR3 spans 18 amino acids. CDR1 and CDR2 (germline): SGHRS, YFSETQ. V trimming: 1 base; J trimming: 0 bases; junction bases outside the gene matches: 8. The CDR3 coding sequence is TGCGCCAGCAGCTTGAGGCTAGCGGGGGAATCTAGCACAGATACGCAGTATTTT. As protein: CASSLRLAGESSTDTQYF.